The entry that follows covers one T cell receptor beta chain sequence. This entry is derived from a study of tumor-infiltrating lymphocytes in oesophageal squamous cell carcinoma. TCRdb re-called the PCR reads through MiXCR, storing one row per CDR3 protein. The sample shows under 15,000 distinct CDR3 sequences, 58% of them seen only once. CDR3 length equals 15 residues. The ends lost 4 bases at V and 8 bases at J; junction bases unmatched: 12. Germline CDR1 SGHKS, CDR2 YYEKEE (reference sequence). The chain couples TRBV5-5 to TRBJ2-1, with 7 nucleotides matching TRBD2. The receptor was isolated from a female donor with esophageal squamous cell carcinoma. What was sequenced was esophageal tumor tissue. In DNA, the CDR3 is TGTGCCAGCAGCCCCATTGGGCGGGAGAGGGATGAGCAGTTCTTC. Protein product: CASSPIGRERDEQFF. Looking up the rest from reference TRBV5-5 and TRBJ2-1 gives the full variable domain: DAGVTQSPTHLIKTRGQQVTLRCSPISGHKSVSWYQQVLGQGPQFIFQYYEKEERGRGNFPDRFSARQFPNYSSELNVNALLLGDSALYLCASSPIGRERDEQFFGPGTRLTVL.